Sequencing of this T cell receptor beta chain was carried out in a study of cytomegalovirus exposure and HLA in healthy donors. Whole-study results and caveats: Common viral pathogens seemed to be connected with several of the most significant clusters, according to a later analysis. A missense DCLRE1C variant was associated with V- and J-gene trimming of TCR beta chains in a later analysis, and an independent cohort replicated the association. Later analysis showed most CMV-associated TCR beta chains appearing HLA-restricted.

V dropped 4 bases and J dropped 3; count of bases not matched to a gene: 6. This CDR3 contains 15 residues. CDR1 is SGHRS, CDR2 YFSETQ, per germline. Use of 60 Vbeta and 13 Jbeta primers characterized the PCR. The protocol was immunoSEQ multiplex PCR, while the TCRdb copy is restricted to in-frame clones and leaves out a portion. The sample consists of about 110,000 clones, roughly 80% of them appearing once. Comments on this clone: Its antigen is not known.

The TCR originated in a man aged 30 to 39 in good health and CMV-seronegative. Sequenced input: PBMCs. The chain joins TRBV5-1 to TRBJ2-3, with 9 nucleotides matching TRBD2. The CDR3 loop is CASSDSGGVTDTQYF. CDR3 nucleotides: TGCGCCAGCAGCGATAGCGGGGGAGTGACAGATACGCAGTATTTT.